This note documents a single TCR beta chain sequence. The antigen remains undetermined. The data originate from a study of blood T cells in healthy people across ages. Study-wide results and caveats: Those diversity estimates obtained from one million T cells were thought to be underestimates. Samples with more naive T cells showed higher observed beta diversity. Per-million-T-cell TCR beta diversity fell roughly linearly with age. The long-lived group displayed more naive CD4+ cells, plus higher diversity, than the aged donors did.

Between the trimmed V and J ends, which lost 0 bases and 11 bases, there was a span of 13 bases. CDR3 size: 13 residues. The germline V gene encodes CDR1 MNHNY and CDR2 SVGAGI (reference sequence). A J-beta primer mix and a sample-barcoded 5' primer were used in a second PCR of roughly 7 to 12 cycles. TCRdb reprocessed the 5' RACE reads with MiXCR, giving one entry per CDR3 protein. The table shows about 1.8 million distinct CDR3 sequences, with roughly 49% occurring only once. What was sequenced was blood. This TCR was recovered from a woman aged 40 to 49 in good health. V gene TRBV6-6 combines with J gene TRBJ2-5; D uncertain. As DNA, the CDR3 is TGTGCCAGCAGTTACTCAATGAAGGACGGGCAGTACTTC. It codes for CASSYSMKDGQYF.